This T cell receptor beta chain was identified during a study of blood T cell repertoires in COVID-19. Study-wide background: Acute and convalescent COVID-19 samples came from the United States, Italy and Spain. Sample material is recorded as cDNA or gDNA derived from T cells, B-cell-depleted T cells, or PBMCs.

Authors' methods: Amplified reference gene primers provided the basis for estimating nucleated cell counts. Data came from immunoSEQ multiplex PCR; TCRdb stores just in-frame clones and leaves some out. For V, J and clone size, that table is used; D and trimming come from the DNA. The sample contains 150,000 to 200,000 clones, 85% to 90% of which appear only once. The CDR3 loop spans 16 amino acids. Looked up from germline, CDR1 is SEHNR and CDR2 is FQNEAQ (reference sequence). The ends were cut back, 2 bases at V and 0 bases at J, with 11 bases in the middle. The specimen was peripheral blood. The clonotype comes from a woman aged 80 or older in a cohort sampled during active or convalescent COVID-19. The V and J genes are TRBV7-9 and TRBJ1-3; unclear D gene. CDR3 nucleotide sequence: TGTGCCAGCAGCTTATCCAATTCCCCCTCTGGAAACACCATATATTTT. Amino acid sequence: CASSLSNSPSGNTIYF.